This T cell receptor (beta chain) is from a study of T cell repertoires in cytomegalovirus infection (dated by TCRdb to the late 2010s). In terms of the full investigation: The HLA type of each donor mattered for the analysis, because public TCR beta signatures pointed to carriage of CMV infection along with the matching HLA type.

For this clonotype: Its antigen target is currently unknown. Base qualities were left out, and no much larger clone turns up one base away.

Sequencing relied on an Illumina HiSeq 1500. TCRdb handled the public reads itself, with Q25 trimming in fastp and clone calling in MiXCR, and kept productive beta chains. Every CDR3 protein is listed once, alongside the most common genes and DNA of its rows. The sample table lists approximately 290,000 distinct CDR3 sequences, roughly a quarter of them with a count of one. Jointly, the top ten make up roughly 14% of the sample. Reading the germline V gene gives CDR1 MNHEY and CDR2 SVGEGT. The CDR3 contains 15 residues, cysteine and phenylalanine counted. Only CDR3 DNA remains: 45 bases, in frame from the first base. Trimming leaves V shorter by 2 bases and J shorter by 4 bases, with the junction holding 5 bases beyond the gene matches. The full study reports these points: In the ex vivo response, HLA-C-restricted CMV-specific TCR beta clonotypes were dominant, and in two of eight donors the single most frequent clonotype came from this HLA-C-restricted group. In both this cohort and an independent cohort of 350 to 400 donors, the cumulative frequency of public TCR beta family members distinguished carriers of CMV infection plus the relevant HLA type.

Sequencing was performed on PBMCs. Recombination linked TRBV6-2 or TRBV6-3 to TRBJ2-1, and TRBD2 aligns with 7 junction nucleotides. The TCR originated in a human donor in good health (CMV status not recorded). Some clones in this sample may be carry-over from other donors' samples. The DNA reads TGTGCCAGCAGTTACGGGCTAGCGGCTTACAATGAGCAGTTCTTC. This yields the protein CASSYGLAAYNEQFF.